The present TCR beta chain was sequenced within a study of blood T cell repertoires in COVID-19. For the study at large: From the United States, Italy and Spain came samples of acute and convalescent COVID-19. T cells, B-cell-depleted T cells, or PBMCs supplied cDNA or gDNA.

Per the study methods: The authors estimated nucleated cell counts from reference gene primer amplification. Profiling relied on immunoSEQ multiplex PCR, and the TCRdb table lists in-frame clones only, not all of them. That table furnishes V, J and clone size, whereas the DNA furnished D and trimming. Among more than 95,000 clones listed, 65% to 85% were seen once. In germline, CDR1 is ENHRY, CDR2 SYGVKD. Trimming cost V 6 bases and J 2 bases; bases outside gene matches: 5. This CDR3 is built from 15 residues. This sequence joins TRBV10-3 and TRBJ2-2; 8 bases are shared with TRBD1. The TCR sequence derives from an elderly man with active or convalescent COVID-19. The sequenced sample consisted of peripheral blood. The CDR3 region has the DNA TGTGCCATCAGGCTGACAGGGGTTAACACCGGGGAGCTGTTTTTT. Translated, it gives CAIRLTGVNTGELFF.